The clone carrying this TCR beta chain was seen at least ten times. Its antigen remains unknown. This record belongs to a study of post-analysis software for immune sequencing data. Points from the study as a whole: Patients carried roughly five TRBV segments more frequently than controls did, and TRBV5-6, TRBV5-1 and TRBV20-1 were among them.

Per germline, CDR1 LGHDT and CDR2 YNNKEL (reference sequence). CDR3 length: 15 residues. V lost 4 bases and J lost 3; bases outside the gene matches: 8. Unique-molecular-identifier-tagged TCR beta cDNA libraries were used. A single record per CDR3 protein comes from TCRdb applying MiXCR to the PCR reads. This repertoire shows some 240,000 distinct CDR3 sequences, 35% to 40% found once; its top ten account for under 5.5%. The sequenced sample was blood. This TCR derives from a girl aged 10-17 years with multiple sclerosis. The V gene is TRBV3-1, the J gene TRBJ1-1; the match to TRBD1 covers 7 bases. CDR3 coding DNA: TGTGCCAGCAGCCCACATGACAGGGTCGACACTGAAGCTTTCTTT. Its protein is CASSPHDRVDTEAFF.